This is a list of T cell receptor beta chains from one sample in a study of T cells of healthy individuals. TCRdb reanalysed the 5' RACE reads using MiXCR and keeps one entry per CDR3 protein. The table includes 40,000 to 65,000 distinct CDR3 sequences, over 12% detected once. The receptor source for this set is a human donor in good health. CDR3s include the opening cysteine and the closing phenylalanine or tryptophan. D genes are given only for firm matches. Rows give clone size only sometimes, using once, few, many, or a class for an expanded clone.

>many|.|TRBV20-1|TRBJ1-2
TGCAGTGCTACCGCCCCTAATGGCTACACCTTC
CSATAPNGYTF
>many|TRBD2|TRBV20-1|TRBJ2-1
TGCAGTGCTAGAGATAGTTTTCGGACTAGCGGGTACCTTTACAATGAGCAGTTCTTC
CSARDSFRTSGYLYNEQFF
>.|.|TRBV29-1|TRBJ1-4
TGCAGCGTGCGGGCAGGGGCGGGGGAAAAACTGTTTTTT
CSVRAGAGEKLFF
>.|.|TRBV19|TRBJ2-2
TGTGCCAGTAGGCCCCTCCGGGGGGCTCAGAACACCGGGGAGCTGTTTTTT
CASRPLRGAQNTGELFF
>many|.|TRBV6-5|TRBJ2-2
TGTGCCAGCAGTTCCCCGAGGAGAACGAACACCGGGGAGCTGTTTTTT
CASSSPRRTNTGELFF
>many|.|TRBV2|TRBJ2-3
TGTGCCAGCAGCGAGACTATTGCGCAGTATTTT
CASSETIAQYF
>.|.|TRBV20-1|TRBJ2-4
TGCAGTGCTAGAGAGGGGGGTCATCTAGCCAAAAACATTCAGTACTTC
CSAREGGHLAKNIQYF
>.|.|TRBV2|TRBJ2-5
TGTGCCAGCAGTGAATCCCAAGAGACCCAGTACTTC
CASSESQETQYF
>few|.|TRBV2|TRBJ1-2
TGTGCCAGCAGACGGACGGCAGGCTATGGCTACACCTTC
CASRRTAGYGYTF
>.|TRBD2|TRBV6-6|TRBJ2-7
TGTGCCAGCAGTTATCCCGGACTAGCGGGAGACTACGAGCAGTACTTC
CASSYPGLAGDYEQYF
>.|.|TRBV7-9|TRBJ1-1
TGTGCCAGCAGCTTCCGTGGAGGAAACACTGAAGCTTTCTTT
CASSFRGGNTEAFF
>many|TRBD2|TRBV29-1|TRBJ2-1
TGCAGCGTCCCCCTAGCGGGAGGGCCTTTTGACAATGAGCAGTTCTTC
CSVPLAGGPFDNEQFF
>.|.|TRBV4-3|TRBJ1-6
TGCGCCAGCAGCCAAGATGATAGGGCAACACCCCTCCACTTT
CASSQDDRATPLHF
>many|.|TRBV20-1|TRBJ2-3
TGCAGTGGTACGGCCACAGATACGCAGTATTTT
CSGTATDTQYF
>few|TRBD1|TRBV6-5|TRBJ1-6
TGTGCCAGCAGTTCAGCCCCAAACAGGGGCCATTCACCCCTCCACTTT
CASSSAPNRGHSPLHF
>.|.|TRBV20-1|TRBJ1-1
TGCAGTGCGCTCCCTTACAGAAAGACTGAAGCTTTCTTT
CSALPYRKTEAFF
>many|.|TRBV2|TRBJ1-5
TGTGCCAGCAGTGGCAGTGTTCCGGGCAATCAGCCCCAGCATTTT
CASSGSVPGNQPQHF
>.|TRBD2|TRBV6-2/TRBV6-3|TRBJ2-7
TGTGCCAGCAGGCCCCTAGCGGGGGGCTCCTACGAGCAGTACTTC
CASRPLAGGSYEQYF
>many|.|TRBV7-2|TRBJ2-1
TGTGCCAGCAGCTATGATTGGGGGAGCAATGAGCAGTTCTTC
CASSYDWGSNEQFF
>.|.|TRBV7-9|TRBJ1-4
TGTGCCAGCAGCCCCCCTTTTGAAGGACATCCAACAGAAAAACTGTTTTTT
CASSPPFEGHPTEKLFF
>.|TRBD1|TRBV5-1|TRBJ2-2
TGCGCCAGCAGCCCAAAGCCCGGACAGGGGGCCACCGGGGAGCTGTTTTTT
CASSPKPGQGATGELFF
>few|.|TRBV29-1|TRBJ2-5
TGCAGCGGGAAAAACAGGGCACAAGAGACCCAGTACTTC
CSGKNRAQETQYF
>.|.|TRBV14|TRBJ2-3
TGTGCCAGCAGCCAAGATCCCGGGATACGCACAGATACGCAGTATTTT
CASSQDPGIRTDTQYF
>many|TRBD1|TRBV23-1|TRBJ2-1
TGCGCCAGCAGTCATTTCCGGGACAGGGTCGACAATGAGCAGTTCTTC
CASSHFRDRVDNEQFF
>many|.|TRBV7-2|TRBJ2-7
TGTGCCAGCAGTTCTGGTGACTACGAGCAGTACTTC
CASSSGDYEQYF
>many|.|TRBV28|TRBJ1-1
TGTGCCAGCAGTTGGATGGGCCCGGACCCCCAAGCTTTCTTT
CASSWMGPDPQAFF
>few|.|TRBV5-5|TRBJ2-3
TGTGCCAGCAGCTCTTTACCTGGGGGCTTAACAGATACGCAGTATTTT
CASSSLPGGLTDTQYF
>many|.|TRBV7-6|TRBJ1-4
TGTGCCAGCAGCTTAATCCCTAGGGGCGCATCTGAAAAACTGTTTTTT
CASSLIPRGASEKLFF
>.|TRBD1|TRBV6-6|TRBJ1-2
TGTGCCAGCAGGACAGGGAGTTATGGCTACACCTTC
CASRTGSYGYTF